What follows are 12 T cell receptor beta chains derived from one specimen sequenced in a study of blood T cell repertoires in COVID-19. The assay was immunoSEQ multiplex PCR, and TCRdb's table has in-frame clones only and misses some. The sample contains approximately 50,000 clones, approximately 80% of which appear only once. Sequenced material: peripheral blood. All receptors come from a man older than 75 with COVID-19, enrolled during active disease.

J is TRBJ1-5 and V is TRBV19; the D is unclear. The CDR3 spans 15 residues. The germline V gene has CDR1 LNHDA and CDR2 SQIVND (reference sequence). Between the trimmed V and J ends, which lost 2 bases and 0 bases, there was a span of 8 bases. The CDR3 protein is CASSISANSNQPQHF. CDR3 bases: TGTGCCAGTAGTATATCTGCTAATAGCAATCAGCCCCAGCATTTT.

J is TRBJ1-1 and V is TRBV15; D might be TRBD1 (5 bases). Per the germline V gene, CDR1 is LNHNV and CDR2 is YYDKDF (reference sequence). The CDR3 totals 15 residues. V was clipped by 1 base and J by 4 bases, with 13 bases between them. CDR3 sequence (DNA): TGTGCCACCAGCAGAGCCCCCAGGGAGGCCACTGAAGCTTTCTTT. This codes for CATSRAPREATEAFF.

The chain joins TRBV6-5 to TRBJ2-3, with 7 bases fitting TRBD1. The ends lost 10 bases at V and 3 bases at J; junction bases unmatched: 4. The CDR3 is made up of 12 amino acids. Germline V gene sequence: CDR1 MNHEY, CDR2 SVGAGI. CDR3 region: CAISQGTDTQYF. CDR3 DNA: TGTGCCATTTCACAGGGGACAGATACGCAGTATTTT.

The chain is built from TRBV2 and TRBJ2-3, with a tentative D call TRBD2 (7 bases). This CDR3 contains 12 residues. Germline values: CDR1 SNHLY, CDR2 FYNNEI. V was trimmed by 5 bases and J by 8 bases, leaving 11 bases between them. CDR3 nucleotides: TGTGCCAGCAGTTTAGGGGGGGGTACGCAGTATTTT. As protein: CASSLGGGTQYF.

This chain joins TRBV7-3 and TRBJ2-2; 8 bases fit TRBD1. The germline V gene encodes CDR1 SGHTA and CDR2 FQGTGA. Losses at the gene ends were 5 bases for V and 1 base for J; bases not matched to a gene: 0. This CDR3 region has 14 residues. The DNA of the CDR3 is TGTGCCAGCAGCACAGGGGGGAACACCGGGGAGCTGTTTTTT. It codes for CASSTGGNTGELFF. The full variable domain, in which reference TRBV7-3 and TRBJ2-2 provide the parts outside the CDR3, is GAGVSQTPSNKVTEKGKYVELRCDPISGHTALYWYRQSLGQGPEFLIYFQGTGAADDSGLPNDRFFAVRPEGSVSTLKIQRTERGDSAVYLCASSTGGNTGELFFGEGSRLTVL.

The chain couples TRBV19 to TRBJ2-5; 7 nucleotides line up with TRBD1. CDR1 LNHDA and CDR2 SQIVND come from the germline V gene (reference sequence). The J segment lost 4 bases and the V segment lost 6 bases, leaving 5 bases of the junction unmatched. The CDR3 has 13 residues. CDR3 nucleotide sequence: TGTGCCAGTAGCGACAGGGTTAGAGAGACCCAGTACTTC. Residues: CASSDRVRETQYF.

This chain joins TRBV6-5 and TRBJ1-4, with a tentative D call TRBD1 (5 bases). Trimming stripped 0 bases from V and 8 bases from J, with 10 bases between. Germline V gene lookup returns CDR1 MNHEY and CDR2 SVGAGI. This CDR3 has 14 residues. CDR3 amino acids: CASSYSAGREKLFF. The DNA of the CDR3 is TGTGCCAGCAGTTACTCGGCAGGGAGGGAAAAACTGTTTTTT.

The chain recombines TRBV19 with TRBJ1-4; D is unresolved. This CDR3 is built from 14 residues. Looked up from germline, CDR1 is LNHDA and CDR2 is SQIVND (reference sequence). The V end was cut by 6 bases, the J end by 2 bases, with 10 bases between. CDR3 DNA sequence: TGTGCCAGTAGGAATTGGGAGACTAATGAAAAACTGTTTTTT. This encodes CASRNWETNEKLFF.

The chain uses TRBV19 and TRBJ2-2; TRBD1 is a possible D gene (5 bases). Trimming shortened V by 6 bases and J by 1 base, and 9 bases separated the two germline ends. The length of the CDR3 is 14 residues. CDR1 is LNHDA and CDR2 is SQIVND in the germline V gene (reference sequence). As DNA, the CDR3 is TGTGCCAGTAGCGTAACAGGGAACACCGGGGAGCTGTTTTTT. Its protein product is CASSVTGNTGELFF.

The chain employs TRBV15 and TRBJ1-5, with D possibly being TRBD1 (5 bases). This CDR3 is built from 15 residues. The germline V gene encodes CDR1 LNHNV and CDR2 YYDKDF (reference sequence). Trimming pared 1 base from V and 2 bases from J, leaving 9 bases between. CDR3 sequence: CATSRAGGGNQPQHF. CDR3 nucleotides: TGTGCCACCAGCAGAGCGGGGGGGGGCAATCAGCCCCAGCATTTT.

The V gene is TRBV5-1, the J gene TRBJ2-5; 14 nucleotides line up with TRBD2. The junction had 8 bases not matched to a gene; V was cut back by 0 bases and J by 4 bases. CDR1 SGHRS and CDR2 YFSETQ come from the germline V gene. The CDR3 spans 18 residues. The CDR3: CASSLGTSGGFGSETQYF. The DNA for the CDR3 is TGCGCCAGCAGCTTGGGGACTAGCGGGGGGTTCGGCTCAGAGACCCAGTACTTC.

The rearrangement joins TRBV25-1 to TRBJ1-5; 10 bases are shared with TRBD1. CDR3 length: 15 amino acids. The V gene end was trimmed by 3 bases and the J gene end by 5 bases; junction bases not matched to a gene: 4. The germline CDR1 and CDR2 sequences are MGHDK and SYGVNS. CDR3 residues: CASSDPGTGDQPQHF. In DNA form, the CDR3 reads TGTGCCAGCAGTGATCCCGGGACAGGGGATCAGCCCCAGCATTTT.